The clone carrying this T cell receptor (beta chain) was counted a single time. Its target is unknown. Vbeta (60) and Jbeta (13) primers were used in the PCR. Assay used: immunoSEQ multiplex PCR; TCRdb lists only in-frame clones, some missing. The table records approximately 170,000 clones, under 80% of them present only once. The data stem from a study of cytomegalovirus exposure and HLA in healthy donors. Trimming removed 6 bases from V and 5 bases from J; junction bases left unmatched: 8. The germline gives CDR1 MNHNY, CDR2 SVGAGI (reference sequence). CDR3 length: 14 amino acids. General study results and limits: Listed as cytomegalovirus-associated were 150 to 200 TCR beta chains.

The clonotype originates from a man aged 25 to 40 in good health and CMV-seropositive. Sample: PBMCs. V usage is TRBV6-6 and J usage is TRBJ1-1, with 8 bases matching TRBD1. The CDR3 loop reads CASSSGGAETEAFF. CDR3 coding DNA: TGTGCCAGCAGCTCAGGGGGCGCAGAAACTGAAGCTTTCTTT.